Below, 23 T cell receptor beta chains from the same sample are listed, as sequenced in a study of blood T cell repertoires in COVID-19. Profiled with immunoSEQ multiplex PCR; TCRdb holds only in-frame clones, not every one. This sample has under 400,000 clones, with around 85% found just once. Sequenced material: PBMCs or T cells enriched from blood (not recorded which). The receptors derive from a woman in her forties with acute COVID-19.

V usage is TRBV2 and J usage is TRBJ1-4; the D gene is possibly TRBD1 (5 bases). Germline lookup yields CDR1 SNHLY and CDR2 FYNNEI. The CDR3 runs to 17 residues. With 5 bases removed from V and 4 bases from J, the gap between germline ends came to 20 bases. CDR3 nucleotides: TGTGCCAGCAGTCTTCAGGGAAGGAGGGGTGGTAATGAAAAACTGTTTTTT. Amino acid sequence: CASSLQGRRGGNEKLFF.

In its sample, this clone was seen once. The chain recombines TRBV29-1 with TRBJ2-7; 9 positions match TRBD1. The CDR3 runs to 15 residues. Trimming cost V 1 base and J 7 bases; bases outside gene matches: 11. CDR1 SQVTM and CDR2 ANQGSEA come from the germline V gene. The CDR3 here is CSVEVRGQGSREQYF. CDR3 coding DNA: TGCAGCGTTGAAGTAAGGGGACAGGGCTCCCGGGAGCAGTACTTC.

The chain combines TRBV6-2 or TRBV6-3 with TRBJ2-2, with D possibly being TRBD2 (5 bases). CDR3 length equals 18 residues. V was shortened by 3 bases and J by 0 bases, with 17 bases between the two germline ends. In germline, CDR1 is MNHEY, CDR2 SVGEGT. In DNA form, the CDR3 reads TGTGCCAGCAGTTATCGATCCGGGGTCGGGTCGAACACCGGGGAGCTGTTTTTT. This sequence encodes CASSYRSGVGSNTGELFF.

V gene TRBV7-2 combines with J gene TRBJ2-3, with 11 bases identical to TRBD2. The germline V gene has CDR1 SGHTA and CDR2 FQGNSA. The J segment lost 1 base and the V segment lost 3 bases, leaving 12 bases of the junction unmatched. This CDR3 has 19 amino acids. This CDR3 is CASSFGLRGGLAGTDTQYF. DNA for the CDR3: TGTGCCAGCAGCTTTGGTCTAAGAGGGGGACTAGCGGGCACAGATACGCAGTATTTT.

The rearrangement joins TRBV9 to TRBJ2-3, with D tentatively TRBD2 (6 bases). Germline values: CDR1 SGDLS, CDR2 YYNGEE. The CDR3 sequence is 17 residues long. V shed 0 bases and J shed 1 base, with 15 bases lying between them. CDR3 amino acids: CASSVVETGLRTDTQYF. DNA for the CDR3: TGTGCCAGCAGCGTAGTCGAGACGGGACTTCGCACAGATACGCAGTATTTT.

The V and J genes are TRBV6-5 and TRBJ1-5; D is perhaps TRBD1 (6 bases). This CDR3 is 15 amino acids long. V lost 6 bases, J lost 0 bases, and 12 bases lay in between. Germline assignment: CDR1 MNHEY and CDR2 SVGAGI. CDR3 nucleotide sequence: TGTGCCAGCAGGGGGACACCGGATAGCAATCAGCCCCAGCATTTT. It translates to CASRGTPDSNQPQHF.

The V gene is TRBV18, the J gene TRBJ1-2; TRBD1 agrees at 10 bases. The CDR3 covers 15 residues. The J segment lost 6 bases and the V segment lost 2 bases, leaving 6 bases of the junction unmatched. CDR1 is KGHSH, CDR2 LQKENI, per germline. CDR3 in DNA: TGTGCCAGCTCACCAGGGACAGGGGCATTACATGGCTACACCTTC. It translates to CASSPGTGALHGYTF.

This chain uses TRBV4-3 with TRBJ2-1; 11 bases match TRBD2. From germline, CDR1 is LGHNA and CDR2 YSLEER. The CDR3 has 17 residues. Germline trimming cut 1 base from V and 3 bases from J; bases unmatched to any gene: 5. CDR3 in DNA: TGCGCCAGCAGCCAAGTCGCAGGGACTAGCGGCTACAATGAGCAGTTCTTC. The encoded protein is CASSQVAGTSGYNEQFF.

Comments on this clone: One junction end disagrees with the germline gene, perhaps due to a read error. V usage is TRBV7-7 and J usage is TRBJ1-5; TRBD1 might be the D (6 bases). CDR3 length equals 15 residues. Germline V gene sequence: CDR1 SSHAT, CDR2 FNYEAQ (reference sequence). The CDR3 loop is CASSLILQGDQPQHF. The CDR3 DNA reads TGTGCTAGCAGCTTAATTTTACAGGGAGATCAGCCCCAGCATTTT. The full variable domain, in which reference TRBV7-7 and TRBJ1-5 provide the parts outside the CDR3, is GAGVSQSPRYKVTKRGQDVTLRCDPISSHATLYWYQQALGQGPEFLTYFNYEAQPDKSGLPSDRFSAERPEGSISTLTIQRTEQRDSAMYRCASSLILQGDQPQHFGDGTRLSIL.

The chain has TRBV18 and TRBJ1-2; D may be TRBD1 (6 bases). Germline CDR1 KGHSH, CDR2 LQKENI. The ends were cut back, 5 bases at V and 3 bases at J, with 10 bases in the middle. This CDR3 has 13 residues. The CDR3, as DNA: TGTGCCAGCTCATTGGGGGCTGACTATGGCTACACCTTC. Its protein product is CASSLGADYGYTF.

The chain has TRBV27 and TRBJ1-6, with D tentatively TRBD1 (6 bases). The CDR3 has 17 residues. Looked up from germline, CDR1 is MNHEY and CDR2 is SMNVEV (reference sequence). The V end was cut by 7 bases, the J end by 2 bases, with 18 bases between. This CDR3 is CASTAGRGGAYNSPLHF. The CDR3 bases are TGTGCCAGCACTGCGGGTAGGGGGGGGGCCTATAATTCACCCCTCCACTTT.

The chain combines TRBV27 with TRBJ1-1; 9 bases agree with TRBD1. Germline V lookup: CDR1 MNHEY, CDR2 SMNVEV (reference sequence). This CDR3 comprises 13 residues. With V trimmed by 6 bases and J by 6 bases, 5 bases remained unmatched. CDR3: CASRGTGRAEAFF. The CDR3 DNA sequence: TGTGCCAGCAGGGGGACAGGGAGGGCTGAAGCTTTCTTT.

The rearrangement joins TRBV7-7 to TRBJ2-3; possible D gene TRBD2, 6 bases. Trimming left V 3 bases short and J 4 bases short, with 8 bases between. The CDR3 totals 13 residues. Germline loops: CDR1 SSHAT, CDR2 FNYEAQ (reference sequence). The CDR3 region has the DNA TGTGCCAGCAGCTTTTCGGGGGCAGATACGCAGTATTTT. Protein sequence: CASSFSGADTQYF.

CDR3 sequence: CASSLGDSNEKLFF. The CDR3 DNA sequence: TGTGCCAGCAGCTTAGGGGACAGTAATGAAAAACTGTTTTTT. The V gene is TRBV7-2, the J gene TRBJ1-4; 7 nucleotides agree with TRBD1. V was pared by 1 base and J by 4 bases, with 0 bases of the junction left unmatched. Germline CDR1 reads SGHTA; CDR2 reads FQGNSA. The CDR3 totals 14 residues.

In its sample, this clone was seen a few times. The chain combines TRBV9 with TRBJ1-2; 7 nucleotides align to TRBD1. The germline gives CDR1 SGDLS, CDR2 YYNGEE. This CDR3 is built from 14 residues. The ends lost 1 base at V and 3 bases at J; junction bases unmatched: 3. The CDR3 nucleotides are TGTGCCAGCAGCGTACAGGGGGGAGACTATGGCTACACCTTC. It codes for CASSVQGGDYGYTF.

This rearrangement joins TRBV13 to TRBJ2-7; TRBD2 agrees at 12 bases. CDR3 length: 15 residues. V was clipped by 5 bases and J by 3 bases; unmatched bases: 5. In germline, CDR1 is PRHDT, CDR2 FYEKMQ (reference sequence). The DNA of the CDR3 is TGTGCCAGCAGCCCCGGGACTAGCGGGTTCTACGAGCAGTACTTC. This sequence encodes CASSPGTSGFYEQYF. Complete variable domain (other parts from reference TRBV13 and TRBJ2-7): AAGVIQSPRHLIKEKRETATLKCYPIPRHDTVYWYQQGPGQDPQFLISFYEKMQSDKGSIPDRFSAQQFSDYHSELNMSSLELGDSALYFCASSPGTSGFYEQYFGPGTRLTVT.

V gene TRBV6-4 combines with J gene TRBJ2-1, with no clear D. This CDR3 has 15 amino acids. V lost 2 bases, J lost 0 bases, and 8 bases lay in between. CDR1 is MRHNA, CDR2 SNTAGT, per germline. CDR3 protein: CASSDAGSSYNEQFF. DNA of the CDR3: TGTGCCAGCAGTGACGCCGGTAGCTCCTACAATGAGCAGTTCTTC.

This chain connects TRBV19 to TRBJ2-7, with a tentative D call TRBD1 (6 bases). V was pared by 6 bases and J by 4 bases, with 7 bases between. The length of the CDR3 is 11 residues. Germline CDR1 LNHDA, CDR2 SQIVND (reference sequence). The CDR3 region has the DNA TGTGCCAGTAGCAGGGGATACGAGCAGTACTTC. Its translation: CASSRGYEQYF.

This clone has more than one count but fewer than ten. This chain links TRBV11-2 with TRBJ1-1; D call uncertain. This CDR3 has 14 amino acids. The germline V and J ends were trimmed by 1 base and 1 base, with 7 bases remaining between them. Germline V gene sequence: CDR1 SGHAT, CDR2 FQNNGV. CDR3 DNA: TGTGCCAGCAGCTTAGTAAACGGGAACACTGAAGCTTTCTTT. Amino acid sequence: CASSLVNGNTEAFF.

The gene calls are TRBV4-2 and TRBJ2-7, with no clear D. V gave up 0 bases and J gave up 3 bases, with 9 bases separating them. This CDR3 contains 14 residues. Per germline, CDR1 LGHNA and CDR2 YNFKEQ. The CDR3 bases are TGTGCCAGCAGCCAAGAAGTGGGCAGCTACGAGCAGTACTTC. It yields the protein CASSQEVGSYEQYF.

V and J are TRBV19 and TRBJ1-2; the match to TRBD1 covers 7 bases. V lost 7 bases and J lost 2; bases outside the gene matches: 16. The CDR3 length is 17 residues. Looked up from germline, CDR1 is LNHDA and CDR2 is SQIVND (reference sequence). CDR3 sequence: CASTPGGQIGPNYGYTF. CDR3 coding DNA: TGTGCCAGTACCCCCGGGGGACAGATCGGTCCAAACTATGGCTACACCTTC.

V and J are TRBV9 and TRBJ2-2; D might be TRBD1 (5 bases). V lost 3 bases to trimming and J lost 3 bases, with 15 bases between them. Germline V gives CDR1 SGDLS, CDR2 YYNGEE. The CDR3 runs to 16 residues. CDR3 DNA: TGTGCCAGCAGCGCCCGTGGGGCCCAGGACACCGGGGAGCTGTTTTTT. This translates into CASSARGAQDTGELFF.

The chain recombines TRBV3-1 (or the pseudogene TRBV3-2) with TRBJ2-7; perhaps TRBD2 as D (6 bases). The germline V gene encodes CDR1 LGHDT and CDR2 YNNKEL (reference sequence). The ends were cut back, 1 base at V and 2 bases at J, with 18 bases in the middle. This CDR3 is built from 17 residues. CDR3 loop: CASSQVHPLGGPYEQYF. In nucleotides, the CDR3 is TGTGCCAGCAGCCAAGTTCACCCACTCGGGGGACCCTACGAGCAGTACTTC.